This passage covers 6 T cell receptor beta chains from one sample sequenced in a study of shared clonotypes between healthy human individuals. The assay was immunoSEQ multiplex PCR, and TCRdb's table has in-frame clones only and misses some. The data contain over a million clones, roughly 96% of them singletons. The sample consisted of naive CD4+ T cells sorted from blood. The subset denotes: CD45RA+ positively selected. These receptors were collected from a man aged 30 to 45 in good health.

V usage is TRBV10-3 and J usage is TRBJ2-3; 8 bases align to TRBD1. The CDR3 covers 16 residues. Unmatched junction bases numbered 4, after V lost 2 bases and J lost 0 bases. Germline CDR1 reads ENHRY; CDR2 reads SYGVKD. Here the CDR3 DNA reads TGTGCCATCAGTGAGAGAGGACAGGGAAGCACAGATACGCAGTATTTT. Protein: CAISERGQGSTDTQYF.

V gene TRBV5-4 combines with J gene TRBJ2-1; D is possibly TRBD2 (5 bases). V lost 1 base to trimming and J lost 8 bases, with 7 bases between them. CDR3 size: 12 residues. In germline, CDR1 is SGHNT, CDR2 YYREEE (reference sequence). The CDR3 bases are TGTGCCAGCAGCTTGATGGGAGATGAGCAGTTCTTC. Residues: CASSLMGDEQFF.

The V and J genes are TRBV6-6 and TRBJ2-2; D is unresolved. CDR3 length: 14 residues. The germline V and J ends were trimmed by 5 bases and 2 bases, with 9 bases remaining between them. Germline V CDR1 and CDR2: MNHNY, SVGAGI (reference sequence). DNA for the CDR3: TGTGCCAGCAGTGCGTCATCCAACACCGGGGAGCTGTTTTTT. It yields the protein CASSASSNTGELFF.

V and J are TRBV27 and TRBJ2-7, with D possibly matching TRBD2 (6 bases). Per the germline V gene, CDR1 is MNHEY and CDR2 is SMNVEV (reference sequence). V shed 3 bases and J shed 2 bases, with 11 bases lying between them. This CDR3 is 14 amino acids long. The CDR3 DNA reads TGTGCCAGCAGTTTGGTAGCGGCTACCTACGAGCAGTACTTC. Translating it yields CASSLVAATYEQYF.

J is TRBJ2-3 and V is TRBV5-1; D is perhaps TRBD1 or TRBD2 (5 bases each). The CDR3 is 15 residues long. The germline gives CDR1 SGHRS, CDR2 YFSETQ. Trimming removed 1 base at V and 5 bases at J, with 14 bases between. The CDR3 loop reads CASSLWDGEGDTQYF. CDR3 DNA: TGCGCCAGCAGCTTGTGGGACGGGGAAGGAGATACGCAGTATTTT.

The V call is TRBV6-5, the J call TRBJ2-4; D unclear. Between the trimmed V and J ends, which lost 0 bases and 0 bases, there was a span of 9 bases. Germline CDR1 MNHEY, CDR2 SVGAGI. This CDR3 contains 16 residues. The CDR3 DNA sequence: TGTGCCAGCAGTTACTCCACCCTCCGAGCCAAAAACATTCAGTACTTC. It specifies CASSYSTLRAKNIQYF.